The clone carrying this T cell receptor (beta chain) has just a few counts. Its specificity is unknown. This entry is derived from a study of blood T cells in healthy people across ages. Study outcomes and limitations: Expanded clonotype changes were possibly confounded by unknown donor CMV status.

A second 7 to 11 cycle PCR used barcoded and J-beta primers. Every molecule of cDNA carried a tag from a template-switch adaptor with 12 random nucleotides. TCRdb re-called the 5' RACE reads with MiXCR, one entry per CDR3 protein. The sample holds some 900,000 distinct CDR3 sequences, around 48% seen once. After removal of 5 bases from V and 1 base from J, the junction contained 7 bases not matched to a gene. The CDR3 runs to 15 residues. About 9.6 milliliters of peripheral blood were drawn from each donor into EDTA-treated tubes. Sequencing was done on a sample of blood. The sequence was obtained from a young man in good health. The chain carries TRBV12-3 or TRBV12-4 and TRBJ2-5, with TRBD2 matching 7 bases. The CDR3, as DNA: TGTGCCAGCAGTCAGCGGGGTATAGGCCAAGAGACCCAGTACTTC. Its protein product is CASSQRGIGQETQYF.